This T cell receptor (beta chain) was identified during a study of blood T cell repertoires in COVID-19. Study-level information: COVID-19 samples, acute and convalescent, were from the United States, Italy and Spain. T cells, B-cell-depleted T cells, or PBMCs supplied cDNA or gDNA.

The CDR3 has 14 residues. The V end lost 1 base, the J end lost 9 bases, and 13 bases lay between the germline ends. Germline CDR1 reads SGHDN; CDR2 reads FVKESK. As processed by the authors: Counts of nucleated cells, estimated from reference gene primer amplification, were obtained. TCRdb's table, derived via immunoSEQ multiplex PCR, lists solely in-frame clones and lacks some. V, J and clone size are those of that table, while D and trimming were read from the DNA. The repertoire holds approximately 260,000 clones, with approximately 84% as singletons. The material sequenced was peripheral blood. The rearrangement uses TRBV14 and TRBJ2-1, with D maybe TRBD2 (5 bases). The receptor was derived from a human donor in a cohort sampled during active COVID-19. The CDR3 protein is CASSQGGRSAEQFF. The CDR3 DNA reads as TGTGCCAGCAGCCAAGGTGGGAGATCGGCTGAGCAGTTCTTC.